The sequence of this T cell receptor (beta chain) was determined in a study of blood T cell repertoires in COVID-19. Study context: The United States, Italy and Spain supplied acute and convalescent COVID-19 samples.

Measured with immunoSEQ multiplex PCR; TCRdb has only the in-frame clones, and not every one. The repertoire holds 90,000 to 120,000 clones, with 75% to 95% as singletons. Germline V gene lookup returns CDR1 WSHSY and CDR2 SAAADI. The CDR3 extends over 12 amino acids. V shed 7 bases and J shed 6 bases, with 12 bases lying between them. Sequencing was done on a sample of peripheral blood. The V and J genes are TRBV10-2 and TRBJ2-5; D not certain. The receptor's source is a woman in her 30s with acute or convalescent COVID-19. The CDR3 loop reads CASKDSGQTQYF. The CDR3 region has the DNA TGCGCCAGCAAAGACTCGGGTCAGACCCAGTACTTC.